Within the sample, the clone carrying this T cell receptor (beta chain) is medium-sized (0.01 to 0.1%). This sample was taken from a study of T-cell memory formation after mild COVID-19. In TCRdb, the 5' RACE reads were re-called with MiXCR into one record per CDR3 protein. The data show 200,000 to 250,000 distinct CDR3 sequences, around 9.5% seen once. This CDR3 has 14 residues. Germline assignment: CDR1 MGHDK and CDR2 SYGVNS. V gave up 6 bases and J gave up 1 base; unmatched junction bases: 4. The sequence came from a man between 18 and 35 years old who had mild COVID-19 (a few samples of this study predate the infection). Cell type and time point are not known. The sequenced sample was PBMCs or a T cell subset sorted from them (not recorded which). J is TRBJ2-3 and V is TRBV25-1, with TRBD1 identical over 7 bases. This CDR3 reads CASRRGTGTDTQYF. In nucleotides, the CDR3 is TGTGCCAGCAGGAGGGGGACAGGCACAGATACGCAGTATTTT.